Following are 22 T cell receptor beta chains from one sample sequenced in a study of OX40 agonist ivuxolimab in advanced cancers. Sequencing used immunoSEQ multiplex PCR; TCRdb keeps in-frame clones, though not all of them. The sample has over 8,000 clones, about 63% seen once. The material sequenced was CD4+ or CD8+ T cells sorted from blood, taken in a trial of the OX40 agonist ivuxolimab. Receptors originate from an adult with an advanced solid tumor such as melanoma, head and neck, liver or kidney cancer.

This clone was picked up one time. The CDR3: CASSIYRVSNYGYTF. The CDR3 DNA reads as TGTGCCAGCAGCATTTACAGAGTTTCTAACTATGGCTACACCTTC. The chain links TRBV7-8 to TRBJ1-2; D gene ambiguous. CDR1 and CDR2 (germline): SGHVS, FQNEAQ. The CDR3 has 15 amino acids. The V end lost 5 bases, the J end lost 0 bases, and 13 bases lay between the germline ends.

V usage is TRBV7-6 and J usage is TRBJ2-7; D uncertain. This CDR3 has 14 amino acids. Germline V gene lookup returns CDR1 SGHVS and CDR2 FNYEAQ. The V end lost 5 bases, the J end lost 1 base, and 12 bases lay between the germline ends. CDR3 sequence (DNA): TGTGCCAGCAGCCCCCGACAATCATCCTACGAGCAGTACTTC. Amino acid sequence: CASSPRQSSYEQYF.

This chain links TRBV11-3 with TRBJ2-2; possibly TRBD2 for D (5 bases). V was cut by 4 bases and J by 4 bases, with 10 bases left in between. This CDR3 region has 14 residues. The germline V gene has CDR1 SGHNT and CDR2 YENEEA. As DNA, the CDR3 is TGTGCCAGCAGCTCTAGCCCCGTCACCGGGGAGCTGTTTTTT. Translating gives CASSSSPVTGELFF. Complete variable domain (other parts from reference TRBV11-3 and TRBJ2-2): EAGVVQSPRYKIIEKKQPVAFWCNPISGHNTLYWYLQNLGQGPELLIRYENEEAVDDSQLPKDRFSAERLKGVDSTLKIQPAELGDSAVYLCASSSSPVTGELFFGEGSRLTVL.

The chain recombines TRBV2 with TRBJ2-7; D is perhaps TRBD2 (6 bases). Germline-derived CDR1 and CDR2 are SNHLY and FYNNEI. Trimming removed 6 bases from V and 3 bases from J, with 24 bases in between. This CDR3 contains 17 residues. CDR3 sequence: CASRGDPQSGLYYEQYF. The CDR3 nucleotides are TGTGCCAGCAGAGGAGACCCCCAGAGCGGGCTCTACTACGAGCAGTACTTC.

In the case of this clone: The junction does not match germline at one end; this may be a read error. The V and J genes are TRBV7-7 and TRBJ2-7; D tentatively reads TRBD1 or TRBD2 (6 bases each). CDR3 size: 14 residues. Germline V gives CDR1 SSHAT, CDR2 FNYEAQ (reference sequence). As DNA, the CDR3 is TGTGCTAGCAGCTTAAACAGGGAGGCGTACGAGCAGTACTTC. Its translation: CASSLNREAYEQYF.

By share, this clone counts as medium-sized. The V call is TRBV16, the J call TRBJ1-5; D is possibly TRBD1 (5 bases). This CDR3 spans 14 amino acids. Germline V gene sequence: CDR1 KGHSY, CDR2 FQNENV. V lost 6 bases to trimming and J lost 5 bases, with 14 bases between them. The CDR3 region has the DNA TGTGCCAGCAGTCAAAGGGGTACGGATCAGCCCCAGCATTTT. This encodes CASSQRGTDQPQHF. Variable domain in full (rest from reference TRBV16 and TRBJ1-5): GEEVAQTPKHLVRGEGQKAKLYCAPIKGHSYVFWYQQVLKNEFKFLISFQNENVFDETGMPKERFSAKCLPNSPCSLEIQATKLEDSAVYFCASSQRGTDQPQHFGDGTRLSIL.

This chain links TRBV29-1 with TRBJ2-2; 7 nucleotides align to TRBD2. V lost 5 bases, J lost 3 bases, and 9 bases stayed unmatched. This CDR3 region has 15 residues. Germline values: CDR1 SQVTM, CDR2 ANQGSEA. DNA of the CDR3: TGCAGCGTTTCTCAAAGGGGAGGGGACACCGGGGAGCTGTTTTTT. Its protein product is CSVSQRGGDTGELFF.

In this sample, this clone turned up a few times. The V and J genes are TRBV10-2 and TRBJ2-1; D ambiguous. Trimming stripped 4 bases from V and 7 bases from J, with 11 bases between. The germline gives CDR1 WSHSY, CDR2 SAAADI. There are 13 residues in the CDR3. The chain's CDR3 is CASSVGDSNEQFF. CDR3 in DNA: TGCGCCAGCAGTGTTGGAGATTCGAATGAGCAGTTCTTC.

The J gene is TRBJ1-5, the V gene TRBV28, with 8 bases lining up with TRBD1. The CDR3 runs 18 residues. In germline, CDR1 is MDHEN, CDR2 SYDVKM. Losses at the gene ends were 6 bases for V and 2 bases for J; bases not matched to a gene: 15. The CDR3 spells CASRELGRWTGRNQPQHF. The CDR3, as DNA: TGTGCCAGCAGAGAACTTGGCAGGTGGACAGGGCGCAATCAGCCCCAGCATTTT. Variable domain in full (rest from reference TRBV28 and TRBJ1-5): DVKVTQSSRYLVKRTGEKVFLECVQDMDHENMFWYRQDPGLGLRLIYFSYDVKMKEKGDIPEGYSVSREKKERFSLILESASTNQTSMYLCASRELGRWTGRNQPQHFGDGTRLSIL.

The gene calls are TRBV5-1 and TRBJ1-6; the D gene is possibly TRBD1 (6 bases). V lost 3 bases and J 7 bases, leaving 17 bases between the germline ends. CDR1 is SGHRS, CDR2 YFSETQ, per germline. The CDR3 contains 16 residues. The CDR3: CASSSDRDNANSPLHF. The CDR3 bases are TGCGCCAGCAGCTCAGACCGGGACAACGCAAATTCACCCCTCCACTTT.

This clone was recorded a few times. The V call is TRBV7-2, the J call TRBJ2-1; 10 bases agree with TRBD2. The V segment lost 5 bases and the J segment 5 bases; nucleotides outside the gene matches: 6. Germline values: CDR1 SGHTA, CDR2 FQGNSA. This CDR3 has 15 residues. The CDR3 DNA is TGTGCCAGCAGCAGTAGGACTAGCGGAGACAATGAGCAGTTCTTC. Translating it yields CASSSRTSGDNEQFF.

This chain uses TRBV7-3 with TRBJ2-1; tentative D call: TRBD1 (6 bases). The V gene lost 5 bases and the J gene lost 7 bases, with 18 bases spanning the gap. Germline loops: CDR1 SGHTA, CDR2 FQGTGA. The CDR3 sequence is 15 residues long. The CDR3 loop reads CASSPTTGPFNEQFF. In nucleotides, the CDR3 is TGTGCCAGCAGCCCAACGACAGGTCCTTTTAATGAGCAGTTCTTC.

The CDR3 here is CAWSADYTGELFF. CDR3 DNA: TGTGCCTGGAGTGCAGATTACACCGGGGAGCTGTTTTTT. The rearrangement joins TRBV30 to TRBJ2-2; D gene unclear. The length of the CDR3 is 13 residues. From germline, CDR1 is GTSNPN and CDR2 SVGIG (reference sequence). V was clipped by 1 base and J by 3 bases, with 6 bases between them.

This clone qualifies as medium-sized. The chain employs TRBV19 and TRBJ1-5; no firm D call. Trimming pared 5 bases from V and 2 bases from J, leaving 7 bases between. The CDR3 has 13 residues. CDR1 is LNHDA, CDR2 SQIVND, per germline (reference sequence). CDR3 residues: CASSWQGNQPQHF. Here the CDR3 DNA reads TGTGCCAGTAGTTGGCAGGGCAATCAGCCCCAGCATTTT.

The chain links TRBV27 to TRBJ1-5; D is ambiguous. V was pared by 2 bases and J by 2 bases, with 1 base between. Germline V gives CDR1 MNHEY, CDR2 SMNVEV (reference sequence). The CDR3 has 12 amino acids. The CDR3 reads CASSLGNQPQHF. CDR3 DNA sequence: TGTGCCAGCAGTTTAGGCAATCAGCCCCAGCATTTT.

The chain employs TRBV16 and TRBJ2-7; 8 bases map to TRBD2. The V gene's germline CDR1 is KGHSY and CDR2 FQNENV. The CDR3 has 14 residues. With V trimmed by 4 bases and J by 2 bases, 4 bases remained unmatched. The CDR3, as DNA: TGTGCCAGCAGCCCCGGGACTAGGGCCTACGAGCAGTACTTC. This encodes CASSPGTRAYEQYF.

This clone was picked up one time. The chain recombines TRBV7-9 with TRBJ2-3, with D perhaps matching TRBD2 (5 bases). The CDR3 contains 15 residues. Germline V gives CDR1 SEHNR, CDR2 FQNEAQ (reference sequence). The ends were cut back, 5 bases at V and 2 bases at J, with 14 bases in the middle. As DNA, the CDR3 is TGTGCCAGCAGCACCCTTGAGGGATACACAGATACGCAGTATTTT. Protein: CASSTLEGYTDTQYF.

The rearrangement uses TRBV7-3 and TRBJ2-1; 13 bases match TRBD2. With 5 bases clipped from V and 5 bases from J, the junction kept 3 bases outside the gene matches. Germline CDR1 is SGHTA and CDR2 is FQGTGA. This CDR3 contains 15 residues. This CDR3 reads CASSLGLAGDNEQFF. The CDR3 DNA is TGTGCCAGCAGCCTAGGACTAGCGGGGGACAATGAGCAGTTCTTC.

This clone is labeled medium-sized (0.01 to 0.1%). This chain uses TRBV7-9 with TRBJ2-7, with D hard to call. Per germline, CDR1 SEHNR and CDR2 FQNEAQ (reference sequence). The CDR3 loop spans 12 amino acids. With 5 bases removed from V and 7 bases from J, the gap between germline ends came to 12 bases. The CDR3 nucleotides read TGTGCCAGCAGCCCTCCACAGAGGGAGCAGTACTTC. Amino acid sequence: CASSPPQREQYF.

This clone was picked up a small number of times. This chain links TRBV7-2 with TRBJ2-5; 9 bases match TRBD2. The V gene end was trimmed by 5 bases and the J gene end by 0 bases; junction bases not matched to a gene: 7. In germline, CDR1 is SGHTA, CDR2 FQGNSA. This CDR3 is built from 16 residues. The CDR3 reads CASSHTSGQYQETQYF. The DNA for the CDR3 is TGTGCCAGCAGCCACACTAGCGGGCAGTACCAAGAGACCCAGTACTTC.

CDR3 sequence reads: CASSDDIYEQYF. CDR3 DNA: TGCGCCAGCAGCGATGACATCTACGAGCAGTACTTC. The chain couples TRBV5-1 to TRBJ2-7; D not resolved. V was pared by 4 bases and J by 3 bases, with 8 bases between. Germline CDR1 SGHRS, CDR2 YFSETQ. The CDR3 extends over 12 amino acids.

The chain uses TRBV2 and TRBJ1-1; possible D gene TRBD1, 6 bases. The length of the CDR3 is 14 residues. Deletions cut 3 bases from V and 4 bases from J, with 12 bases between. Germline assignment: CDR1 SNHLY and CDR2 FYNNEI. CDR3 bases: TGTGCCAGCAGTGAGCGGCAGGGGAGCACTGAAGCTTTCTTT. It yields the protein CASSERQGSTEAFF.